The rows below give T cell receptor beta chains drawn from one sample of a study of blood T cell repertoires in COVID-19. Here immunoSEQ multiplex PCR was the method, and the copy in TCRdb shows in-frame clones only, minus some. The table shows some 250,000 clones, with approximately 78% occurring only once. The sample comprised peripheral blood. All receptors come from a woman aged 60-75 years with active or convalescent COVID-19. The CDR3 runs from the conserved cysteine through the conserved F or W. D genes are given only for firm matches. The size field is filled for only some rows; it gives once, few, many or a size class.

TRBV7-7	15	TRBJ2-5	TRBD2	.	CASSGGGSSQETQYF	TGTGCCAGCAGCGGCGGGGGGTCCTCCCAAGAGACCCAGTACTTC
TRBV5-1	15	TRBJ2-7	TRBD2	.	CASSLALAGAYEQYF	TGCGCCAGCAGCTTGGCACTAGCGGGGGCCTACGAGCAGTACTTC
TRBV27	17	TRBJ2-3	.	.	CASKLYAVALQGDTQYF	TGTGCCAGCAAATTATACGCGGTTGCCTTACAGGGAGATACGCAGTATTTT
TRBV18	13	TRBJ2-5	.	.	CASSPPIGETQYF	TGTGCCAGCTCACCACCGATCGGAGAGACCCAGTACTTC
TRBV10-3	13	TRBJ1-1	.	.	CAISREGNTEAFF	TGTGCCATCAGTAGAGAGGGGAACACTGAAGCTTTCTTT
TRBV6-5	14	TRBJ1-1	TRBD1	.	CASNSGQVNTEAFF	TGTGCCAGCAACTCGGGACAGGTGAACACTGAAGCTTTCTTT
TRBV5-3	16	TRBJ2-7	.	.	CARSHSSRAPSYEQYF	TGTGCCAGAAGCCATTCCTCTCGAGCCCCTTCCTACGAGCAGTACTTC
TRBV6-5	14	TRBJ2-1	TRBD2	.	CASSPGLVVNEQFF	TGTGCCAGCAGTCCGGGACTAGTGGTGAATGAGCAGTTCTTC
TRBV6-2/TRBV6-3	12	TRBJ1-6	.	.	CASSYSSPPLHF	TGTGCCAGCAGTTACTCGAGTCCACCCCTCCACTTT
TRBV2	15	TRBJ1-4	TRBD1	.	CASEKTGPIREKLFF	TGTGCCAGCGAGAAGACAGGGCCCATTAGAGAAAAACTGTTTTTT
TRBV3-1/TRBV3-2	16	TRBJ2-1	TRBD2	few	CASSVRLAGGRNEQFF	TGTGCCAGCAGCGTTAGACTAGCGGGGGGTAGGAATGAGCAGTTCTTC
TRBV29-1	14	TRBJ1-1	TRBD1	.	CSVRQGVIGTEAFF	TGCAGCGTTCGGCAGGGGGTGATTGGGACTGAAGCTTTCTTT
TRBV10-3	11	TRBJ2-1	TRBD1	.	CATAGGYEQFF	TGTGCCACGGCAGGGGGCTATGAGCAGTTCTTC
TRBV5-1	15	TRBJ1-2	TRBD1	.	CASSFQGGSGYGYTF	TGCGCCAGCAGCTTTCAGGGGGGCTCCGGCTATGGCTACACCTTC
TRBV5-1	14	TRBJ2-3	TRBD1	.	CASSLRTGPDTQCF	TGCGCCAGCAGCTTGCGGACAGGGCCAGATACGCAGTGTTTT
TRBV5-1	17	TRBJ2-1	TRBD2	.	CASSGTSGGLSYNEQFF	TGCGCTAGCAGCGGGACTAGCGGGGGCCTCTCCTACAATGAGCAGTTCTTC
TRBV10-1	16	TRBJ1-5	.	.	CASSNTGNANGQPQHF	TGCGCCAGCAGCAACACAGGGAATGCCAATGGTCAGCCCCAGCATTTT
TRBV4-1	18	TRBJ2-4	TRBD2	.	CASSSGLAGGLAKNIQYF	TGCGCCAGCAGCTCGGGACTAGCGGGGGGGTTGGCCAAAAACATTCAGTACTTC
TRBV2	14	TRBJ2-1	.	.	CASSRSGPYNEQFF	TGTGCCAGCAGTCGCAGTGGCCCCTACAATGAGCAGTTCTTC
TRBV15	14	TRBJ1-2	TRBD1	few	CATSRGSTGVGYTF	TGTGCCACCAGCAGAGGATCGACAGGGGTCGGCTACACCTTC
TRBV27	16	TRBJ2-5	TRBD2	.	CASSPQLAGVGETQYF	TGTGCCAGCAGTCCCCAACTAGCGGGGGTGGGGGAGACCCAGTACTTC
TRBV21-1	18	TRBJ1-3	.	.	CASSGQGYHIDSGNTIYF	TGTGCCAGCTCTGGACAGGGCTATCATATCGACTCTGGAAACACCATATATTTT
TRBV7-3	12	TRBJ2-3	.	few	CASSSQGSTQYF	TGTGCCAGCAGCTCCCAAGGGAGCACGCAGTATTTT
TRBV7-9	14	TRBJ1-2	TRBD1	.	CASTLDRGTYGYTF	TGTGCCAGCACCCTGGACAGGGGGACCTATGGCTACACCTTC
TRBV3-1/TRBV3-2	15	TRBJ2-3	.	.	CASSPLEASTDTQYF	TGTGCCAGCAGCCCCTTAGAGGCTAGCACAGATACGCAGTATTTT
TRBV7-7	15	TRBJ1-2	.	.	CASSPIVGPDGFYTF	TGTGCTAGCAGCCCGATCGTGGGCCCGGATGGATTCTACACCTTC
TRBV5-8	14	TRBJ2-7	TRBD2	.	CASITRGGSYEQYF	TGTGCCAGCATCACTCGGGGGGGATCCTACGAGCAGTACTTC
TRBV9	16	TRBJ2-1	.	.	CASSVVTGSSYNEQFF	TGTGCCAGCAGCGTAGTAACGGGGAGCTCCTACAATGAGCAGTTCTTC
TRBV7-2	15	TRBJ1-4	.	.	CASSLQPRGNEKLFF	TGTGCCAGCAGTTTGCAGCCTAGAGGGAATGAAAAACTGTTTTTT